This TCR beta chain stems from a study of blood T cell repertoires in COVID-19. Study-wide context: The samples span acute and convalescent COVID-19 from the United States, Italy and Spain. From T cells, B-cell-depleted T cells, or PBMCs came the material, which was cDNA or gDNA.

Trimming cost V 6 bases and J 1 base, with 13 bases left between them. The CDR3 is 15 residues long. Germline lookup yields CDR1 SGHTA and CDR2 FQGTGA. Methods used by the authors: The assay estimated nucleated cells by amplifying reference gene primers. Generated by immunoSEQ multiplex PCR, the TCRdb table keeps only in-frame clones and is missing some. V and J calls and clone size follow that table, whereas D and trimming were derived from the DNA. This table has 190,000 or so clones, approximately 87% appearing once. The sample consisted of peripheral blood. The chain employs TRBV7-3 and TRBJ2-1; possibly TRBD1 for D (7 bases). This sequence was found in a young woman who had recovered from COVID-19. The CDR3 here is CASSQTGRSYNEQFF. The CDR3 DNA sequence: TGTGCCAGCAGTCAGACAGGGAGGTCCTACAATGAGCAGTTCTTC. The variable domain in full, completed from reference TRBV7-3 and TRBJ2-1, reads GAGVSQTPSNKVTEKGKYVELRCDPISGHTALYWYRQSLGQGPEFLIYFQGTGAADDSGLPNDRFFAVRPEGSVSTLKIQRTERGDSAVYLCASSQTGRSYNEQFFGPGTRLTVL.